Shown below are 23 T cell receptor beta chains from a single sample sequenced in a study of blood T cell repertoires in COVID-19. This table comes from immunoSEQ multiplex PCR, and its TCRdb copy is limited to in-frame clones, with some not included. The table includes 120,000 or so clones, just under 80% detected once. What was sequenced was peripheral blood. The receptors come from a human donor in a cohort sampled during active COVID-19.

The chain recombines TRBV30 with TRBJ1-1; D is undetermined. Trimming removed 5 bases at V and 1 base at J, with 8 bases between. Looked up from germline, CDR1 is GTSNPN and CDR2 is SVGIG (reference sequence). The CDR3 loop spans 12 amino acids. CDR3 bases: TGTGCCTGGTCCGGGTGGAACACTGAAGCTTTCTTT. Its translation is CAWSGWNTEAFF.

The V and J genes are TRBV18 and TRBJ2-1, with TRBD1 identical over 9 bases. Germline lookup yields CDR1 KGHSH and CDR2 LQKENI. There are 13 residues in the CDR3. The junction had 2 bases not matched to a gene; V was cut back by 8 bases and J by 3 bases. The CDR3 is CASGGQGYNEQFF. DNA of the CDR3: TGTGCCAGCGGGGGACAGGGCTACAATGAGCAGTTCTTC.

The J gene is TRBJ2-7, the V gene TRBV4-2, with 9 bases matching TRBD1. This CDR3 comprises 16 residues. CDR1 is LGHNA and CDR2 is YNFKEQ in the germline V gene. The J segment lost 2 bases and the V segment lost 0 bases, leaving 5 bases of the junction unmatched. CDR3 coding DNA: TGTGCCAGCAGCCAAGATTTCCGACAGGGGGCCTACGAGCAGTACTTC. As protein: CASSQDFRQGAYEQYF.

The chain couples TRBV10-2 to TRBJ1-1; 9 nucleotides line up with TRBD1. This CDR3 is 14 amino acids long. Germline-derived CDR1 and CDR2 are WSHSY and SAAADI. The trim removed 5 bases at V and 5 bases at J, leaving 6 bases unmatched. The CDR3 protein is CASSRQGVLTEAFF. DNA of the CDR3: TGCGCCAGCAGTCGACAGGGGGTTCTTACTGAAGCTTTCTTT.

The V call is TRBV5-4, the J call TRBJ2-1; 9 bases agree with TRBD2. The CDR3 consists of 15 residues. From germline, CDR1 is SGHNT and CDR2 YYREEE (reference sequence). The ends lost 5 bases at V and 0 bases at J; junction bases unmatched: 3. CDR3 loop: CASSLTSGSYNEQFF. CDR3 DNA: TGTGCCAGCAGTTTGACTAGCGGCTCCTACAATGAGCAGTTCTTC.

The V gene is TRBV6-5, the J gene TRBJ2-7; D possibly corresponds to TRBD2 (5 bases). The CDR3 has 12 amino acids. V lost 6 bases and J lost 3, with 9 bases in between. Per the germline V gene, CDR1 is MNHEY and CDR2 is SVGAGI. For the CDR3, the DNA is TGTGCCAGCAGGACCGGGGACTACGAGCAGTACTTC. Protein sequence: CASRTGDYEQYF.

The J gene is TRBJ2-3, the V gene TRBV6-4, with D tentatively TRBD1 (5 bases). V was clipped by 3 bases and J by 0 bases, with 7 bases between them. Per the germline V gene, CDR1 is MRHNA and CDR2 is SNTAGT. There are 14 residues in the CDR3. The CDR3 bases are TGTGCCAGCAGTGATAAGGGGAGCACAGATACGCAGTATTTT. This encodes CASSDKGSTDTQYF.

The chain has TRBV27 and TRBJ2-1; 11 nucleotides match TRBD2. The germline CDR1 and CDR2 sequences are MNHEY and SMNVEV (reference sequence). Germline trimming cut 2 bases from V and 4 bases from J; bases unmatched to any gene: 1. The CDR3 runs to 15 residues. CDR3 protein: CASSLRLAGYNEQFF. The CDR3 nucleotides are TGTGCCAGCAGTTTAAGACTAGCGGGGTACAATGAGCAGTTCTTC.

V and J are TRBV19 and TRBJ1-2; 10 nucleotides line up with TRBD1. This CDR3 contains 13 residues. Germline-derived CDR1 and CDR2 are LNHDA and SQIVND (reference sequence). The J segment lost 8 bases and the V segment lost 6 bases, leaving 6 bases of the junction unmatched. CDR3 protein: CASSVGQGEGYTF. CDR3 sequence (DNA): TGTGCCAGTAGCGTTGGACAGGGGGAAGGCTACACCTTC.

The genes are TRBV6-1 and TRBJ2-1; 12 positions agree with TRBD2. V trimming: 3 bases; J trimming: 8 bases; junction bases outside the gene matches: 5. In germline, CDR1 is MNHNS, CDR2 SASEGT. CDR3 length: 15 amino acids. CDR3 amino acids: CASSDGTSGFDEQFF. For the CDR3, the DNA is TGTGCCAGCAGTGATGGGACTAGCGGGTTCGATGAGCAGTTCTTC.

The chain combines TRBV4-3 with TRBJ2-1; 11 bases map to TRBD2. Trimming cost V 0 bases and J 4 bases; bases outside gene matches: 8. The CDR3 covers 18 residues. Germline loops: CDR1 LGHNA, CDR2 YSLEER. CDR3 sequence: CASSQDPPGTSGYNEQFF. Here the CDR3 DNA reads TGCGCCAGCAGCCAAGATCCCCCCGGGACTAGCGGTTACAATGAGCAGTTCTTC.

This clone was seen a handful of times. The rearrangement links TRBV10-3 to TRBJ1-2; 7 bases fit TRBD1. This CDR3 contains 16 residues. Per germline, CDR1 ENHRY and CDR2 SYGVKD. J was trimmed by 4 bases and V by 0 bases; bases with no gene match: 8. In DNA, the CDR3 is TGTGCCATCAGTGAGTCGATGGGGACAGCCCCCTATGGCTACACCTTC. It codes for CAISESMGTAPYGYTF.

The chain carries TRBV10-3 and TRBJ2-1, with a weak D call TRBD2 (6 bases). This CDR3 has 14 amino acids. Trimming shortened V by 5 bases and J by 8 bases, and 16 bases separated the two germline ends. Germline values: CDR1 ENHRY, CDR2 SYGVKD. The CDR3 spells CAISNRDSRDEQFF. CDR3 sequence (DNA): TGTGCCATCAGTAACCGGGACTCTCGGGATGAGCAGTTCTTC.

This chain joins TRBV5-1 and TRBJ1-1; D might be TRBD1 (5 bases). The V end lost 3 bases, the J end lost 1 base, and 10 bases lay between the germline ends. Germline values: CDR1 SGHRS, CDR2 YFSETQ. The CDR3 length is 14 residues. The CDR3 DNA follows: TGCGCCAGCAGCTCGCGGGACCAGAACACTGAAGCTTTCTTT. Translated, it gives CASSSRDQNTEAFF.

This clone turned up a few times. The chain joins TRBV19 to TRBJ1-1; a weak D match, TRBD1 (5 bases). V shed 10 bases and J shed 5 bases, with 20 bases lying between them. The germline gives CDR1 LNHDA, CDR2 SQIVND (reference sequence). The CDR3 covers 14 residues. The CDR3 DNA reads TGTGCCACCAAGGGGATGATTGCGGGAACTGAAGCTTTCTTT. Its protein is CATKGMIAGTEAFF.

The V gene is TRBV7-9, the J gene TRBJ1-4; no firm D call. V dropped 2 bases and J dropped 7 bases, with 5 bases sitting between them. CDR1 and CDR2 (germline): SEHNR, FQNEAQ (reference sequence). The CDR3 extends over 12 amino acids. This CDR3 is CASSLIGEKLFF. CDR3 sequence (DNA): TGTGCCAGCAGCTTAATCGGTGAAAAACTGTTTTTT. Based on the CDR3 plus reference TRBV7-9 and TRBJ1-4, the full variable domain is DTGVSQNPRHKITKRGQNVTFRCDPISEHNRLYWYRQTLGQGPEFLTYFQNEAQLEKSRLLSDRFSAERPKGSFSTLEIQRTEQGDSAMYLCASSLIGEKLFFGSGTQLSVL.

The CDR3 spells CASSLVVGRDDGYTF. CDR3 nucleotides: TGTGCCAGCAGCTTGGTGGTGGGGAGGGATGATGGCTACACCTTC. The rearrangement links TRBV5-5 to TRBJ1-2; D call uncertain. The CDR3 consists of 15 residues. The V gene lost 0 bases and the J gene lost 6 bases, with 15 bases spanning the gap. Germline loops: CDR1 SGHKS, CDR2 YYEKEE (reference sequence).

This chain joins TRBV27 and TRBJ2-5; TRBD1 agrees at 7 bases. Germline V gives CDR1 MNHEY, CDR2 SMNVEV (reference sequence). The CDR3 contains 15 residues. Trimming removed 6 bases from V and 4 bases from J; junction bases left unmatched: 11. The CDR3 protein is CASSTGQPGRETQYF. The CDR3 DNA sequence: TGTGCCAGCAGCACGGGACAGCCCGGTCGAGAGACCCAGTACTTC.

V gene TRBV19 combines with J gene TRBJ2-7; D might be TRBD1 (5 bases). V lost 3 bases to trimming and J lost 5 bases, with 11 bases between them. This CDR3 contains 13 residues. In germline, CDR1 is LNHDA, CDR2 SQIVND (reference sequence). The CDR3 DNA reads as TGTGCCAGTAGTATGGCCCAGGGCCACGAGCAGTACTTC. Translation: CASSMAQGHEQYF. Full variable domain (missing parts from reference TRBV19 and TRBJ2-7): DGGITQSPKYLFRKEGQNVTLSCEQNLNHDAMYWYRQDPGQGLRLIYYSQIVNDFQKGDIAEGYSVSREKKESFPLTVTSAQKNPTAFYLCASSMAQGHEQYFGPGTRLTVT.

J is TRBJ2-3 and V is TRBV28; TRBD1 matches at 12 bases. Germline CDR1 MDHEN, CDR2 SYDVKM. The CDR3 length is 16 residues. J was trimmed by 5 bases and V by 4 bases; bases with no gene match: 7. As DNA, the CDR3 is TGTGCCAGCAGTTCTCACCGGGACAGGGGGCGAGATACGCAGTATTTT. Its protein product is CASSSHRDRGRDTQYF.

The chain employs TRBV28 and TRBJ2-1; possibly TRBD2 for D (6 bases). The germline V gene has CDR1 MDHEN and CDR2 SYDVKM. The CDR3 loop spans 16 amino acids. Trimming took off 3 bases at V and 2 bases at J, with 14 bases between the two ends. CDR3 DNA: TGTGCCAGCAGTTTGGAGGGGAGCGTACCCTACAATGAGCAGTTCTTC. Its translation is CASSLEGSVPYNEQFF.

This clone appeared once. CDR3 coding DNA: TGTGCCATCAGTGTTGGACAGGGGGCTGGTGGCTACACCTTC. Its protein is CAISVGQGAGGYTF. This chain connects TRBV10-3 to TRBJ1-2, with 11 positions matching TRBD1. CDR3 length equals 14 residues. V gave up 4 bases and J gave up 7 bases; unmatched junction bases: 5. Germline CDR1 ENHRY, CDR2 SYGVKD.

The chain has TRBV12-3 or TRBV12-4 and TRBJ1-2; TRBD1 matches at 8 bases. CDR3 length: 12 residues. V shed 3 bases, J shed 7 bases, and the junction held 1 base outside the gene matches. The CDR3 spells CASSFQGAGYTF. CDR3 DNA: TGTGCCAGCAGTTTTCAGGGGGCTGGCTACACCTTC.